Listed here are 22 T cell receptor beta chains from one sample, sequenced in a study of T cell changes during pregnancy in multiple sclerosis. Sequencing used immunoSEQ multiplex PCR; TCRdb keeps in-frame clones, though not all of them. The sample shows roughly 90,000 clones, approximately 95% of them seen only once. This specimen was peripheral blood, taken in the first trimester of pregnancy. These receptors came from a female donor with multiple sclerosis, enrolled in a pregnancy study.

The chain has TRBV6-6 and TRBJ1-6; 7 nucleotides align to TRBD1. The CDR3 extends over 15 amino acids. The V gene's germline CDR1 is MNHNY and CDR2 SVGAGI (reference sequence). Germline trimming cut 6 bases from V and 6 bases from J; bases unmatched to any gene: 8. The CDR3 bases are TGTGCCAGCAGCGAGAACAGGGGATTTAATTCACCCCTCCACTTT. It translates to CASSENRGFNSPLHF.

This chain joins TRBV27 and TRBJ1-4; tentative D call: TRBD1 (5 bases). Trimming took 1 base from V and 6 from J, leaving 9 bases between them. Germline loops: CDR1 MNHEY, CDR2 SMNVEV (reference sequence). The CDR3 is 14 residues long. This chain's CDR3 is CASSLYLTDEKLFF. Written as DNA, the CDR3 is TGTGCCAGCAGTTTATACTTGACAGATGAAAAACTGTTTTTT.

V usage is TRBV6-1 and J usage is TRBJ2-1, with 8 bases fitting TRBD2. The CDR3 has 14 amino acids. J gave up 6 bases and V 7 bases, and 8 bases lay outside the gene matches. Germline V gene sequence: CDR1 MNHNS, CDR2 SASEGT. CDR3 loop: CASTGTRIGNEQFF. CDR3 sequence (DNA): TGTGCCAGCACCGGGACTAGAATTGGCAATGAGCAGTTCTTC.

This sequence joins TRBV7-6 and TRBJ2-2; perhaps TRBD2 as D (6 bases). Germline V gives CDR1 SGHVS, CDR2 FNYEAQ. The ends were cut back, 5 bases at V and 2 bases at J, with 21 bases in the middle. The CDR3 contains 18 residues. The CDR3 nucleotides read TGTGCCAGCAGCCAGACCGAGGGGAGGAGGGTTAACACCGGGGAGCTGTTTTTT. This gives the protein CASSQTEGRRVNTGELFF.

The chain links TRBV19 to TRBJ1-2; the D gene is possibly TRBD1 (5 bases). V was pared by 6 bases and J by 5 bases, with 7 bases between. The CDR3 totals 11 residues. Germline V CDR1 and CDR2: LNHDA, SQIVND (reference sequence). CDR3 loop: CASRQGYGYTF. The DNA of the CDR3 is TGTGCCAGTAGGCAGGGATATGGCTACACCTTC.

CDR3 loop: CASSRSLGGFNEKLFF. The CDR3 bases are TGCGCCAGCAGCCGTTCTTTGGGGGGTTTTAATGAAAAACTGTTTTTT. The chain carries TRBV4-1 and TRBJ1-4, with D possibly TRBD1 on 5 matching bases. V was cut by 4 bases and J by 4 bases, with 16 bases left in between. The CDR3 extends over 16 amino acids. CDR1 is MGHRA, CDR2 YSYEKL, per germline.

The V call is TRBV6-4, the J call TRBJ1-5; 8 bases are a match to TRBD1. Germline V gives CDR1 MRHNA, CDR2 SNTAGT. V shed 6 bases and J 6 bases; nucleotides not matched to a gene: 4. CDR3 length: 13 residues. CDR3 sequence: CASSQGAAQPQHF. Here the CDR3 DNA reads TGTGCCAGCAGCCAGGGGGCCGCTCAGCCCCAGCATTTT.

The chain recombines TRBV9 with TRBJ1-2; D remains ambiguous. From germline, CDR1 is SGDLS and CDR2 YYNGEE. V gave up 3 bases and J gave up 2 bases, with 11 bases separating them. The CDR3 consists of 14 residues. The CDR3 loop is CASSDTGSNYGYTF. The DNA of the CDR3 is TGTGCCAGCAGCGATACGGGATCAAACTATGGCTACACCTTC.

This chain links TRBV29-1 with TRBJ2-1; D is ambiguous. Trimming cost V 7 bases and J 4 bases, with 17 bases left between them. The CDR3 has 14 residues. The germline gives CDR1 SQVTM, CDR2 ANQGSEA. CDR3 amino acids: CSAPTPQDYNEQFF. DNA for the CDR3: TGCAGCGCCCCGACCCCGCAGGATTACAATGAGCAGTTCTTC.

This clone appeared a few times. The DNA for the CDR3 is TGCGCCAGCAGCCAAGGGGGGACAGGGTCGACACCCCTCCACTTT. Translation: CASSQGGTGSTPLHF. The chain has TRBV4-1 and TRBJ1-6, with 9 bases fitting TRBD1. V trimming: 1 base; J trimming: 11 bases; junction bases outside the gene matches: 6. Germline V lookup: CDR1 MGHRA, CDR2 YSYEKL. The CDR3 contains 15 residues.

The V call is TRBV4-2, the J call TRBJ2-5; 7 nucleotides line up with TRBD2. Germline CDR1 and CDR2: LGHNA and YNFKEQ. With V trimmed by 4 bases and J by 5 bases, 10 bases remained unmatched. The CDR3 is 15 amino acids. CDR3 sequence reads: CASSPSPLGGETQYF. The CDR3 bases are TGTGCCAGCAGCCCGAGCCCCCTGGGGGGGGAGACCCAGTACTTC.

The chain has TRBV5-1 and TRBJ1-1, with 7 bases fitting TRBD1. V shed 2 bases, J shed 1 base, and the junction held 8 bases outside the gene matches. CDR1 and CDR2 from the germline V gene are SGHRS and YFSETQ. The CDR3 loop spans 16 amino acids. The CDR3 loop reads CASSLTGVGANTEAFF. The CDR3 DNA reads TGCGCCAGCAGCTTAACAGGGGTTGGGGCGAACACTGAAGCTTTCTTT.

About this clone: At one boundary the junction diverges from the germline segment, which might be a read error. The chain links TRBV28 to TRBJ2-3, with TRBD2 matching over 9 bases. The germline V gene has CDR1 MDHEN and CDR2 SYDVKM. The CDR3 totals 14 residues. CDR3 nucleotides: TGTGCGAGCAAGCTGCCAGCGGGGGGCTATACGCAGTATTTT. This gives the protein CASKLPAGGYTQYF.

In its sample, this clone was seen a few times. This chain joins TRBV11-2 and TRBJ2-7; no reliable D call. Germline assignment: CDR1 SGHAT and CDR2 FQNNGV. The CDR3 runs 11 residues. Deletions cut 1 base from V and 7 bases from J, with 5 bases between. CDR3 sequence reads: CASSLGLEQYF. CDR3 coding DNA: TGTGCCAGCAGCTTAGGGCTGGAGCAGTACTTC.

The rearrangement uses TRBV11-2 and TRBJ1-2, with D tentatively TRBD1 (6 bases). CDR3 length equals 15 residues. Deletions cut 5 bases from V and 7 bases from J, with 20 bases between. Germline assignment: CDR1 SGHAT and CDR2 FQNNGV. DNA for the CDR3: TGTGCCAGCAGCGGGGAAGTGGGCAGGGGCTTTGGCTACACCTTC. Amino acids: CASSGEVGRGFGYTF.

This sequence joins TRBV29-1 and TRBJ1-1, with 9 bases matching TRBD1. Per the germline V gene, CDR1 is SQVTM and CDR2 is ANQGSEA. V lost 7 bases to trimming and J lost 1 base; unmatched junction nucleotides: 7. The CDR3 contains 14 residues. The DNA of the CDR3 is TGCAGCGGGACAGGGGACTACAGGAACACTGAAGCTTTCTTT. It encodes CSGTGDYRNTEAFF.

The chain has TRBV6-6 and TRBJ2-1, with 9 bases lining up with TRBD2. CDR1 and CDR2 (germline): MNHNY, SVGAGI (reference sequence). Trimming took 10 bases from V and 9 from J; bases not matched to a gene: 13. This CDR3 contains 14 residues. In DNA, the CDR3 is TGTGCCACCAGGGCTAGCGGGGAGGTCAGTGAGCAGTTCTTC. It yields the protein CATRASGEVSEQFF.

The sample holds one count of this clone. This chain connects TRBV13 to TRBJ1-1; D is unclear. Germline CDR1 is PRHDT and CDR2 is FYEKMQ (reference sequence). This CDR3 comprises 16 residues. With 2 bases removed from V and 5 bases from J, the gap between germline ends came to 18 bases. The DNA of the CDR3 is TGTGCCAGCAGCTTATACGCGCGTCCCTTTCGGACTGAAGCTTTCTTT. Its protein is CASSLYARPFRTEAFF.

The rearrangement links TRBV9 to TRBJ2-5; 10 bases are a match to TRBD1. Germline V gives CDR1 SGDLS, CDR2 YYNGEE. The CDR3 runs to 15 residues. Trimming at V came to 4 bases and at J to 1 base, leaving 4 bases not matched to a gene. The CDR3 loop reads CASSPGQGIQETQYF. The CDR3 coding sequence is TGTGCCAGCAGCCCGGGACAGGGGATCCAAGAGACCCAGTACTTC. The full variable domain, completed using reference TRBV9 and TRBJ2-5, is DSGVTQTPKHLITATGQRVTLRCSPRSGDLSVYWYQQSLDQGLQFLIQYYNGEERAKGNILERFSAQQFPDLHSELNLSSLELGDSALYFCASSPGQGIQETQYFGPGTRLLVL.

The chain combines TRBV19 with TRBJ1-1; TRBD1 is a possible D gene (6 bases). The CDR3 runs 15 residues. The ends were cut back, 5 bases at V and 0 bases at J, with 13 bases in the middle. Germline V gives CDR1 LNHDA, CDR2 SQIVND (reference sequence). The DNA for the CDR3 is TGTGCCAGTAGTGTTCTGCGGGGGCTGAACACTGAAGCTTTCTTT. Its protein product is CASSVLRGLNTEAFF.

The V gene is TRBV7-8, the J gene TRBJ2-5; the D is unclear. Germline CDR1 is SGHVS and CDR2 is FQNEAQ. Trimming pared 5 bases from V and 5 bases from J, leaving 21 bases between. The CDR3 is made up of 16 amino acids. The DNA for the CDR3 is TGTGCCAGCAGCAACAATCAAGCGAGTATATGGGAGACCCAGTACTTC. Translating gives CASSNNQASIWETQYF.

V gene TRBV7-8 combines with J gene TRBJ1-3; 7 bases are shared with TRBD1. The V gene end was trimmed by 1 base and the J gene end by 1 base; junction bases not matched to a gene: 7. Germline assignment: CDR1 SGHVS and CDR2 FQNEAQ. This CDR3 has 17 residues. CDR3: CASSLGGGTASGNTIYF. In nucleotides, the CDR3 is TGTGCCAGCAGCTTAGGAGGGGGCACCGCTTCTGGAAACACCATATATTTT.